Shown below are 32 T cell receptor beta chains from a single sample sequenced in a study of cytomegalovirus exposure and HLA in healthy donors listed by TCRdb under 2017. Library generation was performed with the immunoSEQ multiplex PCR assay. For the multiplex PCR, a mixture combining 60 forward primers for TCR Vbeta segments and 13 reverse primers for TCR Jbeta segments was used. TCRdb provides this immuneACCESS table in a form limited to in-frame rearrangements. Some clones are lacking; in checked studies, under half of them reflect an unresolved V gene, and why the rest are absent is not known. The sample table contains around 180,000 clones; only one count was recorded for approximately 82% of them. The top ten clones comprise around 1.2% of the sample. Specimen: PBMCs. The receptor set was obtained from a girl aged 2 to 9 in good health and CMV-seropositive.

The chain recombines TRBV28 with TRBJ2-1; possibly TRBD1 for D (6 bases). Germline loops: CDR1 MDHEN, CDR2 SYDVKM. The CDR3 spans 15 residues. V was trimmed by 2 bases and J by 4 bases, leaving 12 bases between them. The CDR3 nucleotides read TGTGCCAGCAGTTTAAGGGGGACCGATTACAATGAGCAGTTCTTC. Translating gives CASSLRGTDYNEQFF.

The V call is TRBV4-2, the J call TRBJ2-7; TRBD2 is a possible D gene (6 bases). The V gene lost 0 bases and the J gene lost 5 bases, with 14 bases spanning the gap. This CDR3 is 15 amino acids long. The germline V gene encodes CDR1 LGHNA and CDR2 YNFKEQ. The CDR3 here is CASSQDGGFGNEQYF. CDR3 in DNA: TGTGCCAGCAGCCAAGATGGGGGGTTTGGAAACGAGCAGTACTTC.

This clone was observed a handful of times. V usage is TRBV5-1 and J usage is TRBJ1-1; 7 bases are shared with TRBD1. This CDR3 is 15 amino acids long. Looked up from germline, CDR1 is SGHRS and CDR2 is YFSETQ. The V and J ends lost 3 bases and 5 bases, in that order; junction bases with no gene match: 10. The CDR3 loop reads CASSYGTVYITEAFF. The CDR3 nucleotides are TGCGCCAGCAGCTACGGGACAGTCTATATTACTGAAGCTTTCTTT.

The V call is TRBV18, the J call TRBJ2-6; 8 nucleotides agree with TRBD1. Germline V gene data show CDR1 as KGHSH and CDR2 as LQKENI. This CDR3 is built from 17 residues. The junction had 4 bases not matched to a gene; V was cut back by 0 bases and J by 3 bases. CDR3 sequence reads: CASSPPQGAGGANVLTF. DNA of the CDR3: TGTGCCAGCTCACCACCCCAGGGGGCAGGTGGGGCCAACGTCCTGACTTTC.

V gene TRBV25-1 combines with J gene TRBJ2-2; TRBD1 matches at 9 bases. The CDR3 length is 17 residues. Per germline, CDR1 MGHDK and CDR2 SYGVNS. The ends lost 2 bases at V and 6 bases at J; junction bases unmatched: 10. Here the CDR3 reads CASSERRGQGKAGELFF. CDR3 DNA: TGTGCCAGCAGTGAACGTCGGGGACAGGGAAAGGCCGGGGAGCTGTTTTTT.

This clone is a singleton in its sample. The rearrangement joins TRBV11-2 to TRBJ2-7; perhaps TRBD2 as D (7 bases). Deletions cut 5 bases from V and 0 bases from J, with 17 bases between. Looked up from germline, CDR1 is SGHAT and CDR2 is FQNNGV. The CDR3 runs to 16 residues. CDR3 protein: CASSTERGGSSYEQYF. Here the CDR3 DNA reads TGTGCCAGCAGCACCGAAAGGGGGGGTTCCTCCTACGAGCAGTACTTC. The whole variable domain, remainder taken from reference TRBV11-2 and TRBJ2-7, is EAGVAQSPRYKIIEKRQSVAFWCNPISGHATLYWYQQILGQGPKLLIQFQNNGVVDDSQLPKDRFSAERLKGVDSTLKIQPAKLEDSAVYLCASSTERGGSSYEQYFGPGTRLTVT.

This sequence joins TRBV9 and TRBJ2-1, with 10 bases fitting TRBD2. The V gene end was trimmed by 0 bases and the J gene end by 12 bases; junction bases not matched to a gene: 9. In germline, CDR1 is SGDLS, CDR2 YYNGEE. The CDR3 contains 15 residues. The CDR3 sequence: CASSVVPSGGLGQFF. CDR3 nucleotide sequence: TGTGCCAGCAGCGTAGTTCCTAGCGGGGGATTAGGGCAGTTCTTC.

The rearrangement links TRBV27 to TRBJ2-7; TRBD2 is a possible D gene (6 bases). V lost 3 bases, J lost 4 bases, and 13 bases lay in between. CDR3 size: 14 residues. Looked up from germline, CDR1 is MNHEY and CDR2 is SMNVEV (reference sequence). The CDR3 coding sequence is TGTGCCAGCAGTTTCCGTGGGGGACTTTACGAGCAGTACTTC. The encoded protein is CASSFRGGLYEQYF.

This clone was observed a handful of times. The chain employs TRBV9 and TRBJ1-1; 7 bases match TRBD1. This CDR3 is 12 amino acids long. Germline V gives CDR1 SGDLS, CDR2 YYNGEE. V lost 2 bases and J lost 8; bases outside the gene matches: 3. The CDR3 region has the DNA TGTGCCAGCAGCGTGACAGGGCGAGAAGCTTTCTTT. Translating it yields CASSVTGREAFF.

The chain carries TRBV28 and TRBJ1-2; tentatively, D is TRBD1 (6 bases). Trimming stripped 3 bases from V and 6 bases from J, with 11 bases between. Germline lookup yields CDR1 MDHEN and CDR2 SYDVKM. The CDR3 covers 13 residues. The CDR3, as DNA: TGTGCCAGCAGTTTTGGGGACACCAATGGCTACACCTTC. Encoded protein: CASSFGDTNGYTF.

The chain uses TRBV6-5 and TRBJ1-1; 8 bases align to TRBD1. In germline, CDR1 is MNHEY, CDR2 SVGAGI. With V trimmed by 6 bases and J by 6 bases, 6 bases remained unmatched. This CDR3 has 13 residues. The CDR3 is CASRRQGAAEAFF. CDR3 bases: TGTGCCAGCAGGCGTCAGGGGGCTGCTGAAGCTTTCTTT.

The chain joins TRBV6-1 to TRBJ1-2; the D gene is possibly TRBD1 (5 bases). Trimming shortened V by 4 bases and J by 3 bases, and 12 bases separated the two germline ends. This CDR3 is 14 amino acids long. CDR1 is MNHNS and CDR2 is SASEGT in the germline V gene. In DNA form, the CDR3 reads TGTGCCAGCAGTGGTCGATGGGGGGACTATGGCTACACCTTC. Its translation: CASSGRWGDYGYTF.

The gene calls are TRBV2 and TRBJ2-6; D is perhaps TRBD2 (5 bases). Trimming cost V 9 bases and J 5 bases, with 17 bases left between them. The CDR3 covers 15 residues. Germline V gene data show CDR1 as SNHLY and CDR2 as FYNNEI. The CDR3: CASRGILGWANVLTF. As DNA, the CDR3 is TGTGCCAGTCGAGGGATTTTGGGCTGGGCCAACGTCCTGACTTTC. The complete variable domain, with remaining parts taken from reference TRBV2 and TRBJ2-6, reads EPEVTQTPSHQVTQMGQEVILRCVPISNHLYFYWYRQILGQKVEFLVSFYNNEISEKSEIFDDQFSVERPDGSNFTLKIRSTKLEDSAMYFCASRGILGWANVLTFGAGSRLTVL.

This rearrangement joins TRBV27 to TRBJ2-1; D is perhaps TRBD2 (6 bases). CDR3 length equals 16 residues. Trimming pared 6 bases from V and 0 bases from J, leaving 15 bases between. The germline V gene has CDR1 MNHEY and CDR2 SMNVEV (reference sequence). The CDR3 DNA is TGTGCCAGCAGACTAGCTCAACTGAGCTCCTACAATGAGCAGTTCTTC. Its translation: CASRLAQLSSYNEQFF.

The chain has TRBV9 and TRBJ1-1; TRBD1 agrees at 8 bases. The germline V gene encodes CDR1 SGDLS and CDR2 YYNGEE. The CDR3 loop spans 16 amino acids. The V segment lost 4 bases and the J segment 2 bases; nucleotides outside the gene matches: 10. The CDR3 DNA is TGTGCCAGCAGCCCAAGGACAGGGCGGGAAAACACTGAAGCTTTCTTT. Protein: CASSPRTGRENTEAFF. The variable domain in full, with the rest retrieved from reference TRBV9 and TRBJ1-1, is DSGVTQTPKHLITATGQRVTLRCSPRSGDLSVYWYQQSLDQGLQFLIQYYNGEERAKGNILERFSAQQFPDLHSELNLSSLELGDSALYFCASSPRTGRENTEAFFGQGTRLTVV.

The V call is TRBV18, the J call TRBJ2-6; TRBD1 might be the D (6 bases). V lost 3 bases, J lost 0 bases, and 21 bases lay in between. This CDR3 is 20 amino acids long. The V gene's germline CDR1 is KGHSH and CDR2 LQKENI. CDR3 DNA sequence: TGTGCCAGCTCACCGGCCAAAGGGGGACAACCCCTCTCTGGGGCCAACGTCCTGACTTTC. Protein sequence: CASSPAKGGQPLSGANVLTF.

The rearrangement links TRBV5-1 to TRBJ1-2; no definite D call. The germline gives CDR1 SGHRS, CDR2 YFSETQ. The CDR3 is made up of 16 amino acids. Trimming left V 0 bases short and J 4 bases short, with 16 bases between. The CDR3 bases are TGCGCCAGCAGCTTGGATGTGAACTCCTTCTCCTATGGCTACACCTTC. Protein sequence: CASSLDVNSFSYGYTF.

This rearrangement joins TRBV11-3 to TRBJ2-1; TRBD2 matches 12 bases. This CDR3 region has 17 residues. CDR1 and CDR2 from the germline V gene are SGHNT and YENEEA. V lost 5 bases, J lost 9 bases, and 14 bases stayed unmatched. The CDR3 protein is CASSLMTLAGGASEQFF. CDR3 in DNA: TGTGCCAGCAGCCTTATGACACTAGCGGGAGGTGCGTCTGAGCAGTTCTTC.

CDR3 amino acids: CASSKGEGACEKLFF. The CDR3 nucleotides are TGTGCCAGCAGCAAGGGGGAGGGAGCTTGCGAAAAACTGTTTTTT. The genes are TRBV21-1 and TRBJ1-4. TRBV21-1 is labeled a pseudogene. The CDR3 is 15 amino acids.

The chain carries TRBV11-2 and TRBJ1-2; D might be TRBD1 (6 bases). This CDR3 has 17 amino acids. Per the germline V gene, CDR1 is SGHAT and CDR2 is FQNNGV. V was pared by 5 bases and J by 2 bases, with 21 bases between. In nucleotides, the CDR3 is TGTGCCAGCAGCGCTATACGAAGGGACATCCGCAACTATGGCTACACCTTC. As protein: CASSAIRRDIRNYGYTF.

The DNA for the CDR3 is TGTGCCAGCAGACCTGGACAGGGGGCTTTCTCAGATACGCAGTATTTT. Amino acids: CASRPGQGAFSDTQYF. The chain couples TRBV11-3 to TRBJ2-3; 11 nucleotides align to TRBD1. Per germline, CDR1 SGHNT and CDR2 YENEEA. The CDR3 runs 16 residues. V lost 6 bases and J lost 4; bases outside the gene matches: 9.

Comment on this clone: Within the sample, other DNA sequences also encode this same CDR3. The rearrangement uses TRBV6-5 and TRBJ1-5; 7 bases line up with TRBD1. The CDR3 consists of 15 residues. The germline CDR1 and CDR2 sequences are MNHEY and SVGAGI. Unmatched junction bases numbered 1, after V lost 0 bases and J lost 2 bases. For the CDR3, the DNA is TGTGCCAGCAGTTACTCTGGGACAGGCAATCAGCCCCAGCATTTT. Protein sequence: CASSYSGTGNQPQHF.

The genes are TRBV25-1 and TRBJ2-7, with TRBD1 matching over 7 bases. The V and J ends lost 1 base and 0 bases, in that order; junction bases with no gene match: 9. CDR1 MGHDK and CDR2 SYGVNS come from the germline V gene. CDR3 length equals 17 residues. In nucleotides, the CDR3 is TGTGCCAGCAGTGAATTAAGCATAGGGGGCCCCTCCTACGAGCAGTACTTC. The encoded protein is CASSELSIGGPSYEQYF.

The rearrangement links TRBV7-3 to TRBJ2-3; TRBD2 matches at 14 bases. The CDR3 totals 17 residues. The ends lost 5 bases at V and 2 bases at J; junction bases unmatched: 6. Germline V lookup: CDR1 SGHTA, CDR2 FQGTGA. CDR3 sequence reads: CASSPQGLAGVTDTQYF. The CDR3 bases are TGTGCCAGCAGCCCCCAGGGACTAGCGGGGGTCACAGATACGCAGTATTTT.

This clone was observed a single time. The chain employs TRBV4-1 and TRBJ2-6; TRBD1 is a possible D gene (6 bases). With 4 bases removed from V and 0 bases from J, the gap between germline ends came to 13 bases. In germline, CDR1 is MGHRA, CDR2 YSYEKL. The CDR3 is 17 amino acids. This CDR3 reads CASSPGQQNSGANVLTF. For the CDR3, the DNA is TGCGCCAGCAGCCCCGGACAGCAAAACTCTGGGGCCAACGTCCTGACTTTC.

This clone has a handful of counts. V gene TRBV6-1 combines with J gene TRBJ2-1, with 8 bases matching TRBD1. The CDR3 contains 15 residues. The junction had 7 bases not matched to a gene; V was cut back by 0 bases and J by 9 bases. Germline V lookup: CDR1 MNHNS, CDR2 SASEGT. CDR3 loop: CASSEALGQGGEQFF. The CDR3 DNA sequence: TGTGCCAGCAGTGAAGCGCTCGGACAGGGTGGTGAGCAGTTCTTC.

The chain uses TRBV4-2 and TRBJ1-1; D is perhaps TRBD1 (6 bases). The V gene lost 4 bases and the J gene lost 1 base, with 13 bases spanning the gap. CDR3 length: 15 residues. The germline V gene encodes CDR1 LGHNA and CDR2 YNFKEQ. The CDR3 region is CASSLHQGQNTEAFF. The DNA of the CDR3 is TGTGCCAGCAGCCTCCACCAGGGGCAGAACACTGAAGCTTTCTTT.

The V gene is TRBV11-2, the J gene TRBJ1-1, with 7 bases lining up with TRBD1. Germline V gives CDR1 SGHAT, CDR2 FQNNGV. V trimming: 7 bases; J trimming: 0 bases; junction bases outside the gene matches: 8. This CDR3 has 15 residues. CDR3 nucleotide sequence: TGTGCCAGCATCCCTCAGACAGGGATGAACACTGAAGCTTTCTTT. Translating it yields CASIPQTGMNTEAFF.

The chain carries TRBV9 and TRBJ2-3; 11 bases are shared with TRBD2. J was trimmed by 4 bases and V by 2 bases; bases with no gene match: 3. Germline CDR1 is SGDLS and CDR2 is YYNGEE. The CDR3 spans 15 residues. CDR3 bases: TGTGCCAGCAGCGTTAGCGGGGGGGCCGCAGATACGCAGTATTTT. It translates to CASSVSGGAADTQYF.

This sequence joins TRBV10-3 and TRBJ1-1; D is undetermined. The CDR3 is made up of 13 amino acids. The ends were cut back, 0 bases at V and 5 bases at J, with 7 bases in the middle. Germline lookup yields CDR1 ENHRY and CDR2 SYGVKD. CDR3 sequence: CAISESQQTEAFF. The CDR3 coding sequence is TGTGCCATCAGTGAGTCGCAACAAACTGAAGCTTTCTTT.

The rearrangement joins TRBV4-3 to TRBJ2-7; TRBD1 matches at 9 bases. Germline CDR1 LGHNA, CDR2 YSLEER. Trimming cost V 2 bases and J 3 bases; bases outside gene matches: 5. The CDR3 spans 15 residues. As DNA, the CDR3 is TGCGCCAGCAGCCAATCTGACAGGGGGGACTACGAGCAGTACTTC. Protein sequence: CASSQSDRGDYEQYF.

This clone was seen just once. V is TRBV9 and J is TRBJ2-7, with 8 bases fitting TRBD1. The CDR3 has 14 amino acids. Germline V gene data show CDR1 as SGDLS and CDR2 as YYNGEE. The ends lost 5 bases at V and 6 bases at J; junction bases unmatched: 10. The CDR3 sequence: CASRAGQADGEQYF. The CDR3 DNA reads TGTGCCAGCAGGGCGGGACAGGCCGACGGCGAGCAGTACTTC.